This TCR beta chain stems from a study of identical twins. Turning to this clonotype: No antigen is known for it.

This CDR3 has 13 residues. Losses at the gene ends were 0 bases for V and 10 bases for J; bases not matched to a gene: 2. Germline V gene sequence: CDR1 SGHDN, CDR2 FVKESK. The study, taken as a whole, reports: Out-of-frame beta chain sequences displayed weaker excess sharing between twins.

Unique molecular identifiers were present on the cDNA, which also gained a universal primer site by template switching. TCRdb re-derived calls from the 5' RACE reads in MiXCR, one entry per CDR3 protein. The data contain 510,000 or so distinct CDR3 sequences, roughly 15% of them seen just once; the ten biggest clones take up around 0.48%. The data also belong to a second study, concerning yellow fever vaccine responses in identical twins.

The sequencing input was CD4+ T cells sorted from blood. This chain uses TRBV14 with TRBJ2-5; 10 nucleotides align to TRBD2. This clonotype originated in a woman aged 18-29 years in good health. The CDR3 DNA reads as TGTGCCAGCAGCCAAGACCTAGCGGGGGACCAGTACTTC. This translates into CASSQDLAGDQYF.